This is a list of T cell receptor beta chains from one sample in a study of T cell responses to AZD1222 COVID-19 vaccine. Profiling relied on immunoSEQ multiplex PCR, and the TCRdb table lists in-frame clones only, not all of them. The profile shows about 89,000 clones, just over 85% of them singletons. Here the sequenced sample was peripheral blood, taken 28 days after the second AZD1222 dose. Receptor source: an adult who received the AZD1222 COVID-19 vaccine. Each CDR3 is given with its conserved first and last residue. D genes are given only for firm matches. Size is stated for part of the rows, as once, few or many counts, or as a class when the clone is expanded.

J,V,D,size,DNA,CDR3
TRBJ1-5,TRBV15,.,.,TGTGCCACCAGCAGGGACCTTGGGACAAAGGATTTT,CATSRDLGTKDF
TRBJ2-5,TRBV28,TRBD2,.,TGTGCCAGCGGGTCTAGCGGGAGGCCCCAAGAGACCCAGTACTTC,CASGSSGRPQETQYF
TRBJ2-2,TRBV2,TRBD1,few,TGTGCCAGCATTCCTTCCGGGACAGGGTTGGGCACCGGGGAGCTGTTTTTT,CASIPSGTGLGTGELFF
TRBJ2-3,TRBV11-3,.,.,TGTGCCAGCAGCCCCCAGACCTCCATCACAGATACGCAGTATTTT,CASSPQTSITDTQYF
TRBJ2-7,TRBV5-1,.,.,TGCGCCAGCAGCTTGGAGGGGAGCTCCTACGAGCAGTACTTC,CASSLEGSSYEQYF
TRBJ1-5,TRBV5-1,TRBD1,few,TGCGCCAGCAGCTTGTCCGGGCAGGGGGATCAGCCCCAGCATTTT,CASSLSGQGDQPQHF
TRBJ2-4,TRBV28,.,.,TGTGCCAGCAGACCGCAGGGGATTCCAAACATTCAGTACTTC,CASRPQGIPNIQYF
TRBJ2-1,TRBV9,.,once,TGTGCCAGCAGCCCACGACAAGTCCCCACTCACAATGAGCAGTTCTTC,CASSPRQVPTHNEQFF
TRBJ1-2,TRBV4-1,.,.,TGCGCCAGCAGCCAAGATTGGGCCTCCCCCCTCTATGGCTACACCTTC,CASSQDWASPLYGYTF
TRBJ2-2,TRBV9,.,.,TGTGCCAGCAGCACCCGGACAGTTAGGAGCACCGGGGAGCTGTTTTTT,CASSTRTVRSTGELFF
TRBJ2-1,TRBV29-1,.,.,TGCAGCGGCGAGAGCTACAATGAGCAGTTCTTC,CSGESYNEQFF
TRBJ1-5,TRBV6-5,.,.,TGTGCCAGCAGTTACGGGACCCCCGGGGGTCCCCAGCATTTT,CASSYGTPGGPQHF
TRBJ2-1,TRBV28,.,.,TGTGCCAGCAGTTCCCCGTGGGGAGTCAGGGGAAATGAGCAGTTCTTC,CASSSPWGVRGNEQFF
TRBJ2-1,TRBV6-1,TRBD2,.,TGTGCCAGCAGTGAAGCGAACGGACTAGCGGGAGGGGTATACAATGAGCAGTTCTTC,CASSEANGLAGGVYNEQFF
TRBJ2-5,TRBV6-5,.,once,TGTGCCAGCAGTTACTTCCAACAGGGGACCCAGTACTTC,CASSYFQQGTQYF
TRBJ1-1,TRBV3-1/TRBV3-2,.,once,TGTGCCAGCAGCCAACCGAAGGGACCCGCGAACACTGAAGCTTTCTTT,CASSQPKGPANTEAFF
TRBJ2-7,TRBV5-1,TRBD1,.,TGCGCCAGCAGATTAATGGGACAGCCCTACTACGAGCAGTACTTC,CASRLMGQPYYEQYF
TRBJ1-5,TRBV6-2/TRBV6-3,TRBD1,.,TGTGCCAGCAGCCAGACCGGGACAGGGGGCCAGCCCCAGCATTTT,CASSQTGTGGQPQHF
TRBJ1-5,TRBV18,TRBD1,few,TGTGCCAGCTCACCCGATCTGACAGGGACCAATCAGCCCCAGCATTTT,CASSPDLTGTNQPQHF
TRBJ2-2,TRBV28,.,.,TGTGCCAGCAGTTTTGGCCGAGGAGGGACCGGGGAGCTGTTTTTT,CASSFGRGGTGELFF
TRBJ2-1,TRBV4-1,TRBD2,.,TGCGCCAGCAGCCCTACTAGCGGGCCGCAGTTCTTC,CASSPTSGPQFF
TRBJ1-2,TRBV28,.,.,TGTGCCAGCAGTTCGGGTAGGAGACGGAAAGAGGATGGCTACACCTTC,CASSSGRRRKEDGYTF
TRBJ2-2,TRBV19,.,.,TGTGCCAGTAGTATAGTTGGGGGCCTGAACACCGGGGAGCTGTTTTTT,CASSIVGGLNTGELFF
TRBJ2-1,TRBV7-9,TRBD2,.,TGTGCCAGCAGCTCTCCGGGACTAGCGCTCAATGAGCAGTTCTTC,CASSSPGLALNEQFF
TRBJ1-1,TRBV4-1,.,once,TGCGCCAGCAGCCAAGTAAAGCGTAACACTGAAGCTTTCTTT,CASSQVKRNTEAFF
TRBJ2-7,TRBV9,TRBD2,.,TGTGCCAGCAGCGCCTTGGGGGGGAGAGAGCAGTACTTC,CASSALGGREQYF
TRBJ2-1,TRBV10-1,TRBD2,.,TGCGCCAGCAGTAAATTAGCGGGAGAAACCTACAATGAGCAGTTCTTC,CASSKLAGETYNEQFF
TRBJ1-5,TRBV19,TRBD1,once,TGTGCCAGTAGTGCCCGGACAGGGAGCAATCAGCCCCAGCATTTT,CASSARTGSNQPQHF
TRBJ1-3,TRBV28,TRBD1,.,TGTGCCAGCAGTTTGGGGAAGCGCTGGACAGGGGGGGGTCTCTCTGGAAACACCATATATTTT,CASSLGKRWTGGGLSGNTIYF
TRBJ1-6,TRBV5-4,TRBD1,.,TGTGCCAGCAGCCTCGGACAGGTCTCAGGCTCCTATAATTCACCCCTCCACTTT,CASSLGQVSGSYNSPLHF
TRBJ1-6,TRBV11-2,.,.,TGTGCCAGCAGCGTAAACATCGGGAATTCACCCCTCCACTTT,CASSVNIGNSPLHF
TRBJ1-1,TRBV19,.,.,TGTGCCAGTAAAGGGGTTATGAACACTGAAGCTTTCTTT,CASKGVMNTEAFF
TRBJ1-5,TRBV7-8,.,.,TGTGCCAGCAGCTTCTCCGGGAATCAGCCCCAGCATTTT,CASSFSGNQPQHF
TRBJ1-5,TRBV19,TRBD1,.,TGTGCCAGTAGTGTCGGACAGGGTAAGGGGAATCAGCCCCAGCATTTT,CASSVGQGKGNQPQHF
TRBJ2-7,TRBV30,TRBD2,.,TGTGCCTGGAGTGTTGGCGGGAGGTTCTACGAGCAGTACTTC,CAWSVGGRFYEQYF
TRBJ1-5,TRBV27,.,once,TGTGCCAGCATGATAAGTGCCGGTAGGCCCCAGCATTTT,CASMISAGRPQHF
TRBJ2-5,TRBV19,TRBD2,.,TGTGCCAGTAGTCAGAACGGGGGGGAGACCCAGTACTTC,CASSQNGGETQYF
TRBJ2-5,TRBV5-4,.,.,TGTGCCAGCAGCTCGGGACAACGATCAGAGACCCAGTACTTC,CASSSGQRSETQYF
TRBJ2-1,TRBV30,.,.,TGTGCCTGGAGTCCCAGGGCCAATGAGCAGTTCTTC,CAWSPRANEQFF
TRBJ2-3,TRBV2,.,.,TGTGCCAGCACCCTTCGCACAGATACGCAGTATTTT,CASTLRTDTQYF
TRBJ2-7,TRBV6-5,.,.,TGTGCCACCAAAATGGGCGGCGCCTACGAGCAGTACTTC,CATKMGGAYEQYF
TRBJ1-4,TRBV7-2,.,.,TGTGCCAGCAGCTTATACGGGGGGGCGGCTAATGAAAAACTGTTTTTT,CASSLYGGAANEKLFF
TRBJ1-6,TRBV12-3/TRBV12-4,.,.,TGTGCCAGCAGTTCCGATTCACCCCTCCACTTT,CASSSDSPLHF
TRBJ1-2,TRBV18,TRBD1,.,TGTGCCAGCTCACCTTCAGGACAGGGCCAGATCTATGGCTACACCTTC,CASSPSGQGQIYGYTF
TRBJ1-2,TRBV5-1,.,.,TGCGCCAGCAGCTTTCAGGGGCTTGGCTACACCTTC,CASSFQGLGYTF
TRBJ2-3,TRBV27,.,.,TGTGCCAGCAGCAGTATGGGGCTCGGAGATACGCAGTATTTT,CASSSMGLGDTQYF
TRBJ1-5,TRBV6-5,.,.,TGTGCCAGCCGACTGGGGGGGGATGGTCAGCCCCAGCATTTT,CASRLGGDGQPQHF
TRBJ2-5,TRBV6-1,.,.,TGTGCCAGCAGTGAGATTAGAGAGACCCAGTACTTC,CASSEIRETQYF
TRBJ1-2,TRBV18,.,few,TGTGCCAGCTCACCCCCAGGAACGGGCTATGGCTACACCTTC,CASSPPGTGYGYTF
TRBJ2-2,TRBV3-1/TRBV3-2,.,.,TGTGCCAGCAGCCGACCCACGGACACCGGGGAGCTGTTTTTT,CASSRPTDTGELFF